Sequencing of this T cell receptor beta chain was carried out in a study of T cells in Graves' hyperthyroidism and ophthalmopathy. The study's findings and limits: Classification by a 13 V-J model distinguished ophthalmopathy from stable hyperthyroidism.

Patients were excluded because of uncontrolled infection, other autoimmune disease, pregnancy or lactation. The study collected blood at first hyperthyroidism diagnosis, before any ophthalmopathy symptoms arose. This clonotype came up many times. What it recognizes is unknown. Germline V gene data show CDR1 as SGHRS and CDR2 as YFSETQ. There are 13 residues in the CDR3. Trimming shortened V by 3 bases and J by 5 bases, and 8 bases separated the two germline ends. Using RNA transcripts as the source, TCR beta CDR3 regions were amplified. The HTBI primer set served for first-round RT-PCR of the TCR CDR3. MiXCR, applied by TCRdb to the multiplex PCR reads, yields one record per CDR3 protein. Among fewer than 650,000 distinct CDR3 sequences, around 13% were seen once, and the ten largest hold 4.5% to 6%.

The sample was blood. This receptor was identified in a woman aged 25 to 39 with Graves' hyperthyroidism that later progressed to Graves' ophthalmopathy. This chain joins TRBV5-1 and TRBJ2-2, with D perhaps matching TRBD1 (6 bases). The CDR3 nucleotides are TGCGCCAGCAGCTACAGGGTTACCGGGGAGCTGTTTTTT. It translates to CASSYRVTGELFF.